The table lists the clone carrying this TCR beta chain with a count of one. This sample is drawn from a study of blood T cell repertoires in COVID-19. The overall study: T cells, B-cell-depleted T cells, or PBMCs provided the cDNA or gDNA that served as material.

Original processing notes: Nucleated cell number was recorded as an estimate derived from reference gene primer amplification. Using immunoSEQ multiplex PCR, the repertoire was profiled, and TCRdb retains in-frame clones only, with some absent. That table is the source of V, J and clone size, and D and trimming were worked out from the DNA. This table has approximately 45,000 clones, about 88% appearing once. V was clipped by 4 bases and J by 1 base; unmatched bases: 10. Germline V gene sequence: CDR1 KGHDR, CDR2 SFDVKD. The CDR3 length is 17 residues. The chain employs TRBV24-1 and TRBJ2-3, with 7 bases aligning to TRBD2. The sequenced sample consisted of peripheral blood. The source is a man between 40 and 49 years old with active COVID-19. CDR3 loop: CATSDPTREGGTDTQYF. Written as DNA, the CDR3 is TGTGCCACCAGTGACCCGACCAGGGAGGGAGGCACAGATACGCAGTATTTT.